The source of this TCR beta chain is a study of a mutant IDH1 vaccine in newly diagnosed glioma (dated by TCRdb to the early 2020s). Broadly, across the study: Of the roughly 34 treated patients, around 60% were male and approximately 38% were female, and the mean age was around 40 years. Prior to enrollment, patients had been given standard therapy consisting of radiotherapy alone, temozolomide alone, or radiochemotherapy with temozolomide, with the combination given to most patients. Peripheral blood was drawn at six visits: V03 (baseline), V05, V07, V10, V12 and V13. Longitudinal TCRB deep sequencing was done for about two dozen treated patients, wherever samples were available for exploratory analyses.

The method behind the library was the immunoSEQ multiplex PCR assay. Rearranged TCR beta chain sequences were amplified using the hsTCRB Kit according to the manufacturer's protocol. Sequencing of TCRB libraries was carried out on an Illumina MiSeq. The published analysis was carried out like this. The proprietary platform of the kit vendor was used for demultiplexing, trimming and gene mapping. The clones in this table, taken by TCRdb from immuneACCESS, are in-frame only. Not every clone is retained; where verified, under half of the shortfall comes from an unresolved V gene, and the cause of the rest is unknown. The V and J calls and clone size are taken from that table; D and trimming were inferred from the DNA. Recorded for this sample are 99,000 or so clones; around 90% of them occurred a single time. The top ten clonotypes cover less than 0.65% of the sample. The time point label here, explained by the study, means: baseline, week 1 (first vaccination visit). Sample treatment or condition, as interpreted from the label and publication: pre-vaccination baseline after standard-of-care therapy. The donors had newly diagnosed IDH1-mutant astrocytomas of WHO grade 3 or 4 that showed loss of nuclear ATRX. The samples were drawn from NOA16, a multicentre, single-arm, open-label phase I trial in Germany that tested a mutant IDH1 peptide vaccine in humans for the first time. For immunogenicity testing, the blood drawn at visit V03 was used as the baseline sample. The DNeasy Blood and Tissue Kit was used to extract genomic DNA from EDTA blood for TCRB sequencing.

On this clone: The clone's antigen remains unknown. Base-call qualities are not available, and no considerably larger clone is one nucleotide away.

The study at large found these results: It was noted by the authors that analyses of patient blood samples could not be reproduced owing to sample limitations. Immune responses induced by the vaccine were seen in more than 85% of patients across multiple MHC alleles. PBMC samples for TCRB deep sequencing were selected based on availability. Pseudoprogression appeared unrelated to alterations in the top peripheral T cell clonotypes detected by TCRB sequencing.

The input for sequencing was PBMCs, taken from a glioma patient treated with radiotherapy, temozolomide or both. This TCR came from a woman aged 45-60 years with glioma.

The CDR3 loop reads CASSLEGIYNEQFF. The DNA sequence is TGTGCCAGCTCACTGGAGGGAATCTACAATGAGCAGTTCTTC. Recombination joined TRBV18 with TRBJ2-1, with TRBD2 perhaps the D gene, on 6 matching bases. The germline V gene encodes CDR1 KGHSH and CDR2 LQKENI. The germline ends are 10 bases apart after V is trimmed by 4 bases and J by 3 bases. CDR3 length: 14 amino acids, cysteine to phenylalanine. This entry keeps only the CDR3 DNA: 42 bases, framed from base 1.